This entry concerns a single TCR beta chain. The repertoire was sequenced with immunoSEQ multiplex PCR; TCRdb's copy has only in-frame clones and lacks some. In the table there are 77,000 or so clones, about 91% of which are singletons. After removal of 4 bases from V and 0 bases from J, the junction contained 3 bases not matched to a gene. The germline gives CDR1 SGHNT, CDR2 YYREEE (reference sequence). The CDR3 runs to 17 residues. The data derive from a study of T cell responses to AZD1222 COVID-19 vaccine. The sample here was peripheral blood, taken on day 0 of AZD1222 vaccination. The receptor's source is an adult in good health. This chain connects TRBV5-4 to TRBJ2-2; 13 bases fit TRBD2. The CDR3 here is CASSPGTSGANTGELFF. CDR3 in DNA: TGTGCCAGCAGCCCCGGGACTAGCGGGGCGAACACCGGGGAGCTGTTTTTT.